What follows are 31 T cell receptor beta chains derived from one specimen sequenced in a study of molecular identifiers for immune sequencing clone quantification. MiXCR was run by TCRdb on the PCR reads, yielding one entry per CDR3 protein. In the table there are 550,000 to 750,000 distinct CDR3 sequences, approximately 20% of which are singletons. Material for sequencing was naive CD8+ T cells from blood, with Jurkat cell RNA spiked in. Subset indicated: FACS-sorted CD8+CD4-CCR7+CD45RA+ naive T cells. The receptor set was obtained from a human donor in good health. Some libraries in this study had Jurkat cell RNA spiked in.

This clonotype has just a few counts. A much larger clonotype is one base distant, so this may be a read error. Because it lacks the conserved phenylalanine or tryptophan at the end, this CDR3 is likely a read error. The V and J genes are TRBV6-5 and TRBJ1-5; D gene ambiguous. This CDR3 is 13 amino acids long. Germline V CDR1 and CDR2: MNHEY, SVGAGI. Trimming took 6 bases from V and 0 from J, leaving 6 bases between them. CDR3 residues: CASRPYSNQPQHS. The CDR3 region has the DNA TGTGCCAGCAGGCCATATAGCAATCAGCCCCAGCATTCT.

This chain links TRBV11-2 with TRBJ1-4, with TRBD1 matching over 9 bases. This CDR3 has 13 residues. The V gene's germline CDR1 is SGHAT and CDR2 FQNNGV. Trimming removed 5 bases from V and 7 bases from J; junction bases left unmatched: 2. CDR3 in DNA: TGTGCCAGCAGCGGGACAGGGTTTGAAAAACTGTTTTTT. Protein: CASSGTGFEKLFF.

To note about this clonotype: A much larger clone is a single base away; this may be a read error. The chain is built from TRBV4-3 and TRBJ2-3, with 7 bases aligning to TRBD2. Germline assignment: CDR1 LGHNA and CDR2 YSLEER. The CDR3 totals 14 residues. In nucleotides, the CDR3 is TGCACCAGCAGCCAAGATAGGGGAGGGGCCACGCAGTATTTT. Encoded protein: CTSSQDRGGATQYF.

The V call is TRBV19, the J call TRBJ1-1; possible D gene TRBD1, 5 bases. Germline assignment: CDR1 LNHDA and CDR2 SQIVND (reference sequence). V lost 7 bases and J 4 bases, leaving 16 bases between the germline ends. The length of the CDR3 is 14 residues. This CDR3 reads CASISGVGPTEAFF. CDR3 bases: TGTGCCAGTATCTCGGGGGTGGGACCCACTGAAGCTTTCTTT. The full variable domain, with the rest looked up from reference TRBV19 and TRBJ1-1, is DGGITQSPKYLFRKEGQNVTLSCEQNLNHDAMYWYRQDPGQGLRLIYYSQIVNDFQKGDIAEGYSVSREKKESFPLTVTSAQKNPTAFYLCASISGVGPTEAFFGQGTRLTVV.

There are many counts of this clonotype. The chain recombines TRBV7-9 with TRBJ1-5; D unclear. V dropped 1 base and J dropped 0 bases, with 13 bases sitting between them. CDR1 and CDR2 from the germline V gene are SEHNR and FQNEAQ (reference sequence). The CDR3 covers 17 residues. DNA of the CDR3: TGTGCCAGCAGCTTAGATTTGGTAGGAAATAGCAATCAGCCCCAGCATTTT. Protein sequence: CASSLDLVGNSNQPQHF.

This clonotype was seen more than once but under ten times. The chain employs TRBV7-9 and TRBJ2-1; maybe TRBD2 (5 bases). This CDR3 region has 13 residues. The V gene lost 2 bases and the J gene lost 9 bases, with 11 bases spanning the gap. The V gene's germline CDR1 is SEHNR and CDR2 FQNEAQ (reference sequence). The CDR3 spells CASSLSRDAEQFF. In DNA, the CDR3 is TGTGCCAGCAGCTTAAGTCGGGATGCTGAGCAGTTCTTC.

This clonotype was seen repeatedly, ten times or more. This chain connects TRBV6-2 or TRBV6-3 to TRBJ2-7, with a tentative D call TRBD2 (5 bases). V shed 2 bases and J shed 7 bases, with 9 bases lying between them. Per the germline V gene, CDR1 is MNHEY and CDR2 is SVGEGT. The CDR3 contains 12 residues. The CDR3 nucleotides are TGTGCCAGCAGTTACGGACTGATAGAGCAGTACTTC. This encodes CASSYGLIEQYF.

This clonotype was counted at least ten times. The chain recombines TRBV27 with TRBJ2-5; 8 bases fit TRBD1. This CDR3 spans 15 amino acids. Per the germline V gene, CDR1 is MNHEY and CDR2 is SMNVEV (reference sequence). The junction had 7 bases not matched to a gene; V was cut back by 1 base and J by 6 bases. The CDR3 is CASSLFLDREKTQYF. CDR3 DNA: TGTGCCAGCAGTTTATTCCTGGACAGGGAGAAGACCCAGTACTTC.

Turning to this clonotype: A much larger clonotype is one base distant, so this may be a read error. As the CDR3 is not closed by the conserved phenylalanine or tryptophan, this likely results from a read error. This chain uses TRBV2 with TRBJ1-2, with 8 bases that match TRBD1. This CDR3 spans 15 amino acids. The V and J ends lost 7 bases and 4 bases, in that order; junction bases with no gene match: 11. The germline gives CDR1 SNHLY, CDR2 FYNNEI. Here the CDR3 DNA reads TGTGCCAGCACTGATTGGGCAGGGGGCCCCTATGGCTACACCTCC. This encodes CASTDWAGGPYGYTS.

A note on this clonotype: The CDR3 end shows no conserved phenylalanine or tryptophan, and so a read error is likely. The chain employs TRBV2 and TRBJ2-5; perhaps D is TRBD1 or TRBD2 (7 bases each). The germline gives CDR1 SNHLY, CDR2 FYNNEI. The V end lost 9 bases, the J end lost 5 bases, and 16 bases lay between the germline ends. The CDR3 spans 13 residues. The CDR3 region is CASHLGGGETQYS. In nucleotides, the CDR3 is TGTGCCAGTCATCTGGGAGGGGGCGAGACCCAGTACTCC.

This clonotype has ten or more counts. The V gene is TRBV30, the J gene TRBJ2-7, with D perhaps TRBD1 (5 bases). The V gene lost 2 bases and the J gene lost 3 bases, with 8 bases spanning the gap. The CDR3 extends over 12 amino acids. Germline loops: CDR1 GTSNPN, CDR2 SVGIG (reference sequence). CDR3 loop: CAWSSTGYEQYF. In DNA, the CDR3 is TGTGCCTGGAGTTCAACAGGCTACGAGCAGTACTTC.

This clonotype was detected ten times or more. The chain couples TRBV7-6 to TRBJ2-3; no clear D. Per germline, CDR1 SGHVS and CDR2 FNYEAQ. V lost 2 bases and J 4 bases, leaving 16 bases between the germline ends. The CDR3 is 16 amino acids. For the CDR3, the DNA is TGTGCCAGCAGCTTAATAAGACCGGGTTCACCAGATACGCAGTATTTT. Translating gives CASSLIRPGSPDTQYF.

As concerns this clonotype: Just one base apart from a much larger clone, this may be a read error. V gene TRBV29-1 combines with J gene TRBJ1-1, with D unclear. Per germline, CDR1 SQVTM and CDR2 ANQGSEA. There are 12 residues in the CDR3. The V gene lost 5 bases and the J gene lost 4 bases, with 11 bases spanning the gap. The CDR3, as DNA: TGCAGCGTTCTTCGGGATCCCACTGAAGCTTTCTTT. Amino acids: CSVLRDPTEAFF.

In its sample, this clonotype was seen a few times. This chain connects TRBV5-1 to TRBJ2-7; 7 bases fit TRBD2. The CDR3 sequence is 15 residues long. Germline V gives CDR1 SGHRS, CDR2 YFSETQ. Trimming removed 0 bases from V and 1 base from J; junction bases left unmatched: 4. The CDR3 sequence: CASSLETGGSYEQYF. As DNA, the CDR3 is TGCGCCAGCAGCTTGGAGACGGGGGGATCCTACGAGCAGTACTTC.

In its sample, this clonotype was seen many times. The limits of the CDR3 on the DNA are not certain, so only TCRdb's listed CDR3 is given. The J gene is TRBJ2-4, the V gene TRBV21-1; the table gives TRBD1 as D, unverified against the DNA. TRBV21-1 is marked as a pseudogene. 17 amino acids form the CDR3, both terminal residues included. CDR3 sequence: CASSNLVGQGAKNIQYF.

The table lists this clonotype with a few counts. This chain connects TRBV23-1 to TRBJ2-4; weak D call: TRBD1 (6 bases). TRBV23-1 is an ORF; its function is uncertain. This CDR3 is 15 amino acids long. The V end was cut by 4 bases, the J end by 3 bases, with 13 bases between. This CDR3 is CASSPLPGHKNIQYF. CDR3 DNA sequence: TGCGCCAGCAGTCCATTACCGGGACACAAAAACATTCAGTACTTC.

This clonotype was counted at least ten times. V is TRBV7-9 and J is TRBJ2-7; no firm D call. There are 13 residues in the CDR3. In germline, CDR1 is SEHNR, CDR2 FQNEAQ (reference sequence). Trimming shortened V by 5 bases and J by 3 bases, and 11 bases separated the two germline ends. The CDR3: CASSPPGRYEQYF. CDR3 sequence (DNA): TGTGCCAGCAGCCCTCCGGGCCGCTACGAGCAGTACTTC.

The chain employs TRBV29-1 and TRBJ2-1; D possibly corresponds to TRBD2 (7 bases). CDR3 length: 15 residues. V lost 4 bases and J lost 0, with 13 bases in between. Per the germline V gene, CDR1 is SQVTM and CDR2 is ANQGSEA. This CDR3 is CSVVWGGLSYNEQFF. The CDR3 DNA is TGCAGCGTTGTTTGGGGGGGCCTCTCCTACAATGAGCAGTTCTTC.

This clonotype was found many times. This chain joins TRBV28 and TRBJ1-5, with TRBD1 matching over 8 bases. The CDR3 is made up of 14 amino acids. CDR1 and CDR2 from the germline V gene are MDHEN and SYDVKM. With 6 bases clipped from V and 5 bases from J, the junction kept 6 bases outside the gene matches. The CDR3 bases are TGTGCCAGCAGGAGTGACAGGGGCGATCAGCCCCAGCATTTT. Its translation is CASRSDRGDQPQHF.

As concerns this clonotype: Given a much more abundant clone one base away, this may be a read error. The gene calls are TRBV2 and TRBJ1-4; TRBD1 matches 9 bases. The V segment lost 8 bases and the J segment 7 bases; nucleotides outside the gene matches: 11. Germline V gene sequence: CDR1 SNHLY, CDR2 FYNNEI. The CDR3 is 15 amino acids. The CDR3 bases are TGTGCCAGCGGGTTCCCGGACAGGGGCAGTGAAAAACTGTTTTTT. Protein product: CASGFPDRGSEKLFF.

Many counts were recorded for this clonotype. The rearrangement uses TRBV30 and TRBJ2-6; D is perhaps TRBD1 (6 bases). The germline V and J ends were trimmed by 0 bases and 3 bases, with 15 bases remaining between them. This CDR3 has 17 amino acids. The germline V gene encodes CDR1 GTSNPN and CDR2 SVGIG (reference sequence). This CDR3 is CAWSVLTGYVGANVLTF. CDR3 nucleotides: TGTGCCTGGAGTGTACTTACAGGGTATGTTGGGGCCAACGTCCTGACTTTC.

This clonotype was recorded at least ten times. This sequence joins TRBV24-1 and TRBJ2-2, with D tentatively TRBD1 (6 bases). This CDR3 comprises 16 residues. Germline V gives CDR1 KGHDR, CDR2 SFDVKD. V lost 0 bases and J 3 bases, leaving 10 bases between the germline ends. CDR3 residues: CATSDLRDTYTGELFF. As DNA, the CDR3 is TGTGCCACCAGTGATTTGCGGGACACCTACACCGGGGAGCTGTTTTTT.

This clonotype has more than one count but fewer than ten. This sequence joins TRBV7-2 and TRBJ2-7, with 9 bases identical to TRBD2. The germline gives CDR1 SGHTA, CDR2 FQGNSA. The J segment lost 4 bases and the V segment lost 2 bases, leaving 15 bases of the junction unmatched. The CDR3 extends over 18 amino acids. CDR3 loop: CASSLIPGLAGEGYEQYF. The DNA for the CDR3 is TGTGCCAGCAGCTTAATCCCCGGGTTAGCGGGGGAAGGGTACGAGCAGTACTTC.

Comments on this clonotype: This may arise from a read error, as a much more abundant clone is one base away. V and J are TRBV5-1 and TRBJ2-1, with TRBD2 identical over 10 bases. From germline, CDR1 is SGHRS and CDR2 YFSETQ. This CDR3 is 15 amino acids long. J was trimmed by 10 bases and V by 0 bases; bases with no gene match: 7. This chain's CDR3 is CASSLDPGLAYEQFF. CDR3 bases: TGCGCCAGCAGCTTGGATCCGGGACTAGCGTACGAGCAGTTCTTC.

This clonotype was seen many times. This CDR3 reads CASSISGRPLEPQHF. The CDR3, as DNA: TGTGCCAGTAGTATTTCTGGCAGACCTTTGGAGCCCCAGCATTTT. This sequence joins TRBV19 and TRBJ1-5; D uncertain. This CDR3 is built from 15 residues. Germline CDR1 and CDR2: LNHDA and SQIVND (reference sequence). Trimming shortened V by 3 bases and J by 8 bases, and 17 bases separated the two germline ends.

This clonotype occurred many times. The genes are TRBV7-9 and TRBJ2-1, with TRBD1 as a possible D gene (5 bases). V lost 1 base, J lost 1 base, and 17 bases lay in between. Germline assignment: CDR1 SEHNR and CDR2 FQNEAQ (reference sequence). The CDR3 consists of 18 residues. CDR3 residues: CASSLVVIQGSSYNEQFF. In nucleotides, the CDR3 is TGTGCCAGCAGCTTAGTCGTAATTCAGGGATCTTCCTACAATGAGCAGTTCTTC.

This clonotype occurred many times. The chain uses TRBV3-1 and TRBJ1-1, with 7 positions matching TRBD1. Looked up from germline, CDR1 is LGHDT and CDR2 is YNNKEL (reference sequence). J lost 6 bases, V lost 0 bases, and 7 bases had no gene match. The CDR3 runs 15 residues. The DNA of the CDR3 is TGTGCCAGCAGCCAAGAAGGATGGCAGGGGGCTGAAGCTTTCTTT. Amino acid sequence: CASSQEGWQGAEAFF.

The V gene is TRBV19, the J gene TRBJ1-5, with D possibly matching TRBD1 (6 bases). Germline CDR1 reads LNHDA; CDR2 reads SQIVND (reference sequence). This CDR3 contains 12 residues. Between the trimmed V and J ends, which lost 6 bases and 7 bases, there was a span of 10 bases. The CDR3 DNA sequence: TGTGCCAGTAGCCAGGGGATACAGCCCCAGCATTTT. Translation: CASSQGIQPQHF.

Concerning this clonotype itself: A much larger clonotype is one base distant, so this may be a read error. The chain employs TRBV7-9 and TRBJ2-3, with 7 bases that match TRBD1. CDR1 is SEHNR and CDR2 is FQNEAQ in the germline V gene (reference sequence). The CDR3 extends over 15 amino acids. The CDR3 nucleotides are TGTGCCAACAGCTTAGGGACAGCAAACACAGATACGCAGTATTTT. Its translation: CANSLGTANTDTQYF.

This clonotype was counted ten times or more. The chain links TRBV5-6 to TRBJ2-7, with 9 bases lining up with TRBD1. Germline V gives CDR1 SGHDT, CDR2 YYEEEE. This CDR3 has 14 amino acids. V lost 4 bases to trimming and J lost 6 bases; unmatched junction nucleotides: 8. CDR3 DNA sequence: TGTGCCAGCAGCCAAGGGACAGGGTCAGCCGAGCAGTACTTC. It encodes CASSQGTGSAEQYF.

This clonotype was detected ten times or more. The rearrangement joins TRBV5-1 to TRBJ1-1, with 10 positions matching TRBD1. Germline CDR1 is SGHRS and CDR2 is YFSETQ. With V trimmed by 4 bases and J by 0 bases, 12 bases remained unmatched. There are 18 residues in the CDR3. CDR3 nucleotide sequence: TGCGCCAGCAGCCCCCGCGGACAGGGGGGGATAATGAACACTGAAGCTTTCTTT. It specifies CASSPRGQGGIMNTEAFF.